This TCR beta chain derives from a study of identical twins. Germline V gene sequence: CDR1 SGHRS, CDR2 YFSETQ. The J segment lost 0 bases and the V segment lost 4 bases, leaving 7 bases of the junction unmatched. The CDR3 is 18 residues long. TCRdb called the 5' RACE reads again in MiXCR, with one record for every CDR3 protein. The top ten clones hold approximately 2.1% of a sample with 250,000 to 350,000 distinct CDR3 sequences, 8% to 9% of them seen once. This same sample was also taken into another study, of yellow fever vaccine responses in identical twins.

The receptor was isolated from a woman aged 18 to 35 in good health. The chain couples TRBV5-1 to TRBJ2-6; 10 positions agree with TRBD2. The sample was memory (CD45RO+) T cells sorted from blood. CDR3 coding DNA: TGCGCCAGCAGCCCCACTAGCGGGATAAGCTCTGGGGCCAACGTCCTGACTTTC. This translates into CASSPTSGISSGANVLTF.